This T cell receptor beta chain was identified in a study of T cell responses to AZD1222 COVID-19 vaccine. On the study more broadly: Pooled in the analysis were second doses at about 4 or about 12 weeks.

The germline gives CDR1 SGHTA, CDR2 FQGNSA. J was trimmed by 5 bases and V by 4 bases; bases with no gene match: 12. This CDR3 has 17 residues. Method: immunoSEQ multiplex PCR; TCRdb's copy keeps in-frame clones and lacks some. The sample records around 140,000 clones, around 89% being singletons. This sequence originates from an adult in good health. The chain combines TRBV7-2 with TRBJ2-5; 11 nucleotides match TRBD2. This specimen was peripheral blood, taken on day 0 of AZD1222 vaccination. CDR3 DNA sequence: TGTGCCAGCAGCTCCCGCGGGACTAGCGGCCGGGGGGAGACCCAGTACTTC. Translated: CASSSRGTSGRGETQYF.